Listed here are 2 T cell receptor beta chains from one sample, sequenced in a study of shared clonotypes between healthy human individuals (dated by TCRdb to between 2020 and 2021). Library preparation used the immunoSEQ multiplex PCR assay. The immuneACCESS repertoire file appears here via TCRdb, limited to in-frame rearrangements. These files lack a portion of the clones; in checked studies, under half of the deficit traces to unresolved V genes, and the cause of the others is not known. This sample has about 2.3 million clones in its table, and more than 85% of those were observed once. The ten largest clones add up to about 0.39% of the sample. The sequenced material came from naive CD4+ T cells from PBMCs. The cell subset or site label, as the study defines it: CD45RA+ positively selected. The receptors here all came from a man younger than 30 in good health. Some clones in this sample may be carry-over from other donors' samples.

The gene calls are TRBV5-1 and TRBJ1-4; D possibly corresponds to TRBD1 (5 bases). Germline-derived CDR1 and CDR2 are SGHRS and YFSETQ. This CDR3 contains 16 residues. Trimming stripped 4 bases from V and 4 bases from J, with 17 bases between. The CDR3 protein is CASSPALGGVNEKLFF. The CDR3 coding sequence is TGCGCCAGCAGCCCGGCCCTCGGGGGGGTTAATGAAAAACTGTTTTTT.

Notes on this clone: At the DNA level, this CDR3 is encoded by other sequences in the same sample as well. The chain joins TRBV7-8 to TRBJ2-7; 8 nucleotides line up with TRBD1. J was trimmed by 3 bases and V by 2 bases; bases with no gene match: 0. The CDR3 has 13 amino acids. CDR1 is SGHVS and CDR2 is FQNEAQ in the germline V gene. CDR3 coding DNA: TGTGCCAGCAGCTTAACAGGGGGCTACGAGCAGTACTTC. It specifies CASSLTGGYEQYF.